The TCR beta chain described here comes from a study of T and B cells in COVID-19 patients. Multiplex PCR with BIOMED2 TRB-A/B primer pools amplified TRB rearrangements. A single record per CDR3 protein comes from TCRdb applying MiXCR to the multiplex PCR reads. The sample lists 5,600 or so distinct CDR3 sequences, about 20% seen once, with roughly 6.2% in the top ten. Each TRB amplification used about 220-500 ng of genomic DNA from blood. The sample consisted of blood. The TCR comes from a human donor who had recovered from COVID-19.

The CDR3 bases are TGTGCCAGCAGCGTTGTAGGAGCAGACACTGAAGCTTTCTTT. It encodes CASSVVGADTEAFF. V is TRBV7-4 and J is TRBJ1-1; D not certain. The length of the CDR3 is 14 residues. V gave up 5 bases and J gave up 3 bases, with 13 bases separating them. Germline loops: CDR1 SGHVT, CDR2 SQSDAQ.